These 9 T cell receptor beta chains originate from one sample sequenced in a study of T-cell reconstitution after alpha-beta-depleted transplantation in children. Unique molecular identifiers were built into the TCRbeta library. TCRdb analysed the PCR reads with MiXCR anew, one entry per CDR3 protein. The repertoire holds about 290,000 distinct CDR3 sequences, with roughly a tenth as singletons. Sequences were derived from PBMCs, sampled before TCRalphabeta/CD19-depleted stem cell transplant. These receptors were taken from a boy younger than two with acute myeloid leukemia, due to receive a stem cell transplant.

This clonotype was counted between two and nine times. This chain connects TRBV7-2 to TRBJ2-7; D is possibly TRBD1 (7 bases). The CDR3 consists of 15 residues. V lost 5 bases and J 0 bases, leaving 14 bases between the germline ends. Germline assignment: CDR1 SGHTA and CDR2 FQGNSA. CDR3: CASSPTGRSSYEQYF. The CDR3 nucleotides are TGTGCCAGCAGCCCGACAGGGAGGAGCTCCTACGAGCAGTACTTC.

This clonotype has a count of ten or more. The chain links TRBV28 to TRBJ2-7; either TRBD1 or TRBD2 may fit D (5 bases each). CDR3 length: 14 amino acids. V lost 8 bases and J 2 bases, leaving 16 bases between the germline ends. Germline V lookup: CDR1 MDHEN, CDR2 SYDVKM. The CDR3 DNA reads TGTGCCAGCGCTGGGGGATGGGGAGCCTACGAGCAGTACTTC. Translation gives CASAGGWGAYEQYF.

This clonotype appeared many times. The V and J genes are TRBV20-1 and TRBJ1-2, with D tentatively TRBD1 (5 bases). Deletions cut 2 bases from V and 7 bases from J, with 26 bases between. The CDR3 runs to 17 residues. Germline V gene lookup returns CDR1 DFQATT and CDR2 SNEGSKA (reference sequence). The CDR3 nucleotides are TGCAGTGCTAGAAATCCTCGACTCTCTGGGGGGGGGATTGGCTACACCTTC. Protein product: CSARNPRLSGGGIGYTF.

A single count supports this clonotype. The chain joins TRBV7-9 to TRBJ1-1, with 7 bases fitting TRBD1. V shed 1 base and J 5 bases; nucleotides not matched to a gene: 4. The germline V gene has CDR1 SEHNR and CDR2 FQNEAQ (reference sequence). The CDR3 length is 14 residues. The DNA of the CDR3 is TGTGCCAGCAGCTTAGACAGGGGATGGACTGAAGCTTTCTTT. Its protein product is CASSLDRGWTEAFF.

The CDR3 DNA follows: TGTGCCTGGGTGGCCGGGACAGTTCCCTACGAGCAGTACTTC. Amino acid sequence: CAWVAGTVPYEQYF. The genes are TRBV30 and TRBJ2-7; 7 bases map to TRBD1. From germline, CDR1 is GTSNPN and CDR2 SVGIG (reference sequence). CDR3 size: 14 residues. V shed 5 bases and J 2 bases; nucleotides not matched to a gene: 9.

This clonotype was seen repeatedly, ten times or more. V gene TRBV28 combines with J gene TRBJ2-5, with 11 bases that match TRBD1. The V gene's germline CDR1 is MDHEN and CDR2 SYDVKM. CDR3 length: 17 residues. V trimming: 4 bases; J trimming: 4 bases; junction bases outside the gene matches: 11. CDR3 loop: CASSYRDRGSDGETQYF. The CDR3 DNA sequence: TGTGCCAGCAGTTACCGGGACAGGGGGTCTGACGGAGAGACCCAGTACTTC.

This clonotype was detected ten times or more. The chain links TRBV29-1 to TRBJ1-2; the match to TRBD1 covers 9 bases. Germline-derived CDR1 and CDR2 are SQVTM and ANQGSEA. V gave up 3 bases and J gave up 0 bases; unmatched junction bases: 17. This CDR3 comprises 19 residues. CDR3 residues: CSVDAELRDRVSSNYGYTF. Written as DNA, the CDR3 is TGCAGCGTTGATGCGGAATTGAGGGACAGGGTTTCCTCTAACTATGGCTACACCTTC.

This clonotype was counted at least ten times. This rearrangement joins TRBV5-5 to TRBJ2-3, with 8 bases that match TRBD2. The CDR3 has 17 amino acids. CDR1 is SGHKS, CDR2 YYEKEE, per germline (reference sequence). The junction had 10 bases not matched to a gene; V was cut back by 4 bases and J by 0 bases. The CDR3 region is CASSPGVAGFSTDTQYF. CDR3 coding DNA: TGTGCCAGCAGCCCCGGTGTAGCGGGGTTTAGCACAGATACGCAGTATTTT.

The chain has TRBV18 and TRBJ2-1; possible D gene TRBD2, 6 bases. V was shortened by 3 bases and J by 8 bases, with 11 bases between the two germline ends. CDR1 and CDR2 (germline): KGHSH, LQKENI. CDR3 length: 13 residues. DNA of the CDR3: TGTGCCAGCTCACCGCGGGGCACCCATGAGCAGTTCTTC. Translating gives CASSPRGTHEQFF. The variable domain in full, with the rest retrieved from reference TRBV18 and TRBJ2-1, is NAGVMQNPRHLVRRRGQEARLRCSPMKGHSHVYWYRQLPEEGLKFMVYLQKENIIDESGMPKERFSAEFPKEGPSILRIQQVVRGDSAAYFCASSPRGTHEQFFGPGTRLTVL.